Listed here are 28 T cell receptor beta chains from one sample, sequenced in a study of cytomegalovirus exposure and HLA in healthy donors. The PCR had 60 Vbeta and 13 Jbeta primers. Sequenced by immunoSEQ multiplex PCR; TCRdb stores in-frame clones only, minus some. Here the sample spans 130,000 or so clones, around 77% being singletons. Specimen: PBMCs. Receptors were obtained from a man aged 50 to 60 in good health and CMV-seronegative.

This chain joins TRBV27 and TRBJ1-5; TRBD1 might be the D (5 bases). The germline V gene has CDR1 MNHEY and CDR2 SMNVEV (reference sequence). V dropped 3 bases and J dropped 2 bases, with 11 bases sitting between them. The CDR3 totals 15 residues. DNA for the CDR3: TGTGCCAGCAGTTTGAATGGACAAGGCAATCAGCCCCAGCATTTT. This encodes CASSLNGQGNQPQHF.

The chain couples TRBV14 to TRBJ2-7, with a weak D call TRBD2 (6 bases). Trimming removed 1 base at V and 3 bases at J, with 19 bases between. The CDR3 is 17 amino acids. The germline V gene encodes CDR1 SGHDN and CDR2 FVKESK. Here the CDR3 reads CASSQVKVRTKCYEQYF. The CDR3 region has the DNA TGTGCCAGCAGCCAAGTGAAAGTTAGGACTAAATGCTACGAGCAGTACTTC.

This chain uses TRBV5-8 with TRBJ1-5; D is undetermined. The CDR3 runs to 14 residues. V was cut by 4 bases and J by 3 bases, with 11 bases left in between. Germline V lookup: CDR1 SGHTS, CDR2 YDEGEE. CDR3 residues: CASSAGRLNQPQHF. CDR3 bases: TGTGCCAGCAGCGCCGGCCGACTCAATCAGCCCCAGCATTTT.

CDR3 protein: CSGYTGGRGNEQFF. CDR3 DNA: TGCAGCGGTTACACCGGGGGGCGGGGCAATGAGCAGTTCTTC. This rearrangement joins TRBV29-1 to TRBJ2-1; D is possibly TRBD2 (7 bases). CDR1 is SQVTM, CDR2 ANQGSEA, per germline. V was pared by 7 bases and J by 6 bases, with 19 bases between. There are 14 residues in the CDR3.

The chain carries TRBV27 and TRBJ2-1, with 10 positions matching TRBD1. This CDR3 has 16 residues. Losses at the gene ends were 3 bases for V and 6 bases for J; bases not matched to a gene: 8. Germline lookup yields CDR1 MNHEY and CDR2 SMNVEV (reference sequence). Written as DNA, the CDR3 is TGTGCCAGCAGTTTCGCCGGGACAGGGGTGTTCAATGAGCAGTTCTTC. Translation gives CASSFAGTGVFNEQFF.

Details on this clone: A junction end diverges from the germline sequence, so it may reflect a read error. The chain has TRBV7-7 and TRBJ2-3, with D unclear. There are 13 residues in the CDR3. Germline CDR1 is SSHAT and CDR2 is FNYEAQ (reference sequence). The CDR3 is CASSSTGTDTQYF. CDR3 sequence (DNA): TGTGCTAGCAGCTCCACGGGCACAGATACGCAGTATTTT.

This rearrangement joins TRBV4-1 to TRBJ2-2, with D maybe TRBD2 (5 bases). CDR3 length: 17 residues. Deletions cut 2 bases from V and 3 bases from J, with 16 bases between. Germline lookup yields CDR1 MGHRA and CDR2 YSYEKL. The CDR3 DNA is TGCGCCAGCAGCCAATCTTACCCTCCGAGGGACACCGGGGAGCTGTTTTTT. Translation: CASSQSYPPRDTGELFF.

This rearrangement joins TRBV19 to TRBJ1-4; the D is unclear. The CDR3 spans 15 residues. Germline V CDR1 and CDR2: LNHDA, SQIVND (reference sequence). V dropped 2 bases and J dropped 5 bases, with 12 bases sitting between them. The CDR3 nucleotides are TGTGCCAGTAGTATAAGGAGGGAGAAAAATGAAAAACTGTTTTTT. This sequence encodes CASSIRREKNEKLFF.

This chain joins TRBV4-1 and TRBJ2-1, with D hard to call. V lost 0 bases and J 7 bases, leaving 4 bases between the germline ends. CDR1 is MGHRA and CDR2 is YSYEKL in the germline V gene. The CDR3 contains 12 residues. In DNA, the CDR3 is TGCGCCAGCAGCCAAGATATGAATGAGCAGTTCTTC. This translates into CASSQDMNEQFF.

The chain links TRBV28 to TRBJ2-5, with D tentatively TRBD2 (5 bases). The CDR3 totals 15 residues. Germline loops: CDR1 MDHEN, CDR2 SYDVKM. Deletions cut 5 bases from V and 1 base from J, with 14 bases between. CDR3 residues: CASSPRGGTQETQYF. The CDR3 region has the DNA TGTGCCAGCAGTCCCCGTGGAGGAACCCAAGAGACCCAGTACTTC.

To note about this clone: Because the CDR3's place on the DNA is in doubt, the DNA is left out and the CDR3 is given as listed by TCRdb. The chain's CDR3 is CASSSQGFLADTQYF. The rearrangement uses TRBV11-2 and TRBJ2-3; the table's D call, TRBD1, has no DNA check behind it. Ends included, the CDR3 has 15 residues. Germline loops: CDR1 SGHAT, CDR2 FQNNGV.

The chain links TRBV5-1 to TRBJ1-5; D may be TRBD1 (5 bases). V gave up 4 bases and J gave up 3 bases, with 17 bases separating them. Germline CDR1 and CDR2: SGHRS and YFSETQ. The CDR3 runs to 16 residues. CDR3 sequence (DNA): TGCGCCAGCAGCCCCACATCGGGGGTCCCCAATCAGCCCCAGCATTTT. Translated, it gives CASSPTSGVPNQPQHF.

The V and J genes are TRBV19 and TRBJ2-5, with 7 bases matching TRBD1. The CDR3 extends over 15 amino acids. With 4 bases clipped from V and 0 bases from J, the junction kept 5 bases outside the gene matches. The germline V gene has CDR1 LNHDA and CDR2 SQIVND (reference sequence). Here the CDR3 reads CASSTSRGNQETQYF. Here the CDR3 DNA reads TGTGCCAGTAGTACCTCCAGGGGGAACCAAGAGACCCAGTACTTC.

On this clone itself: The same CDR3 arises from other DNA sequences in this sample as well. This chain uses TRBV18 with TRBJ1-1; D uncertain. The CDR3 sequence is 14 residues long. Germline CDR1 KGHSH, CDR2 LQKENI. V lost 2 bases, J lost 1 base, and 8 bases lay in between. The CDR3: CASSPGGWNTEAFF. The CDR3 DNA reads TGTGCCAGCTCACCAGGAGGGTGGAACACTGAAGCTTTCTTT.

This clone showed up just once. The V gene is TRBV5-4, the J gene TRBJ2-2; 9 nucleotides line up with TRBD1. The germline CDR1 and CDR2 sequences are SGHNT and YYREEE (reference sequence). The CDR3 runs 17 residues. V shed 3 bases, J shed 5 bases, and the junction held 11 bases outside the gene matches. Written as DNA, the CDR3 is TGTGCCAGCAGCTCCCCAGGACAGGGGTTGAAAACCGGGGAGCTGTTTTTT. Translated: CASSSPGQGLKTGELFF.

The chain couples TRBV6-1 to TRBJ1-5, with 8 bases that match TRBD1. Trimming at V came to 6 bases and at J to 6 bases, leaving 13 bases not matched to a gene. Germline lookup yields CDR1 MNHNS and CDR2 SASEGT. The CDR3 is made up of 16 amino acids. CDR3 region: CASRENPTGEGQPQHF. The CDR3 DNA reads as TGTGCCAGCAGGGAAAACCCGACAGGGGAGGGTCAGCCCCAGCATTTT.

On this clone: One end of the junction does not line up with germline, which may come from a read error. DNA of the CDR3: TGTGCCAGCAGAGAAGCGGGGGCGAGCTCCTACAATGAGCAGTTCTTC. This gives the protein CASREAGASSYNEQFF. J is TRBJ2-1 and V is TRBV6-1; 8 nucleotides align to TRBD2. Germline assignment: CDR1 MNHNS and CDR2 SASEGT. CDR3 length equals 16 residues.

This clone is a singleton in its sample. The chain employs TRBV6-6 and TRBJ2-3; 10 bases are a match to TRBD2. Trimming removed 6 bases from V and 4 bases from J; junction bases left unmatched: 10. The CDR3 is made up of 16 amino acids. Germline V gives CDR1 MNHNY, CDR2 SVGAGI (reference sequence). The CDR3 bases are TGTGCCAGCAGACCCCTAGCGGGAGATGGAGCAGATACGCAGTATTTT. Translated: CASRPLAGDGADTQYF.

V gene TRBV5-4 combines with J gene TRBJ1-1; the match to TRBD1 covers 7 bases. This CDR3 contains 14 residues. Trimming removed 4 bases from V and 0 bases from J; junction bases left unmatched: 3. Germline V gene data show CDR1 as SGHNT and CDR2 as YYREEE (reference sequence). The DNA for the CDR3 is TGTGCCAGCAGCGAGGGGGCCTTGAACACTGAAGCTTTCTTT. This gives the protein CASSEGALNTEAFF.

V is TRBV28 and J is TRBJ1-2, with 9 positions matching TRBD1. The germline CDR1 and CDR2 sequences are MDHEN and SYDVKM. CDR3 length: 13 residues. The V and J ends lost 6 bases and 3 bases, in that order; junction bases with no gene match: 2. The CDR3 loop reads CASSRDRDYGYTF. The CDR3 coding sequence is TGTGCCAGCAGCAGGGACAGGGACTATGGCTACACCTTC.

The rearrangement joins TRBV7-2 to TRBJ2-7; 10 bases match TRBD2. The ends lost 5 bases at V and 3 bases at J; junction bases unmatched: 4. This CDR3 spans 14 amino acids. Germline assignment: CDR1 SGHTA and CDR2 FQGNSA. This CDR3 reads CASSPRTSGYEQYF. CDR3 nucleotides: TGTGCCAGCAGCCCCAGGACTAGCGGCTACGAGCAGTACTTC.

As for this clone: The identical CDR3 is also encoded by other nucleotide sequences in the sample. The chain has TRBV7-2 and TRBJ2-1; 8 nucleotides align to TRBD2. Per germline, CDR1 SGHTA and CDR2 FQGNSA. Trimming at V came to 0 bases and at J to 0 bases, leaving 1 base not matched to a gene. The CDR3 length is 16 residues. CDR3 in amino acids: CASSLAGTSSYNEQFF. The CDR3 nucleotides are TGTGCCAGCAGCTTAGCCGGGACTAGCTCCTACAATGAGCAGTTCTTC.

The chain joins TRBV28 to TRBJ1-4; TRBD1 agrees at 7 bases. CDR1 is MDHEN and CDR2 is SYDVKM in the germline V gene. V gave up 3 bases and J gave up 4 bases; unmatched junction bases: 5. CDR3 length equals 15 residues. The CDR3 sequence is CASSLFDRDNEKLFF. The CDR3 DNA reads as TGTGCCAGCAGTTTGTTCGACAGGGATAATGAAAAACTGTTTTTT.

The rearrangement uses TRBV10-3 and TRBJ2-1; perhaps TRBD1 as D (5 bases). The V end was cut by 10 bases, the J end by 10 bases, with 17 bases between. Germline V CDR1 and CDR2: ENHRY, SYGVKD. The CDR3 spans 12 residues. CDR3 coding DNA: TGTGCCACAGGGATAGGGGTCAACGAGCAGTTCTTC. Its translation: CATGIGVNEQFF.

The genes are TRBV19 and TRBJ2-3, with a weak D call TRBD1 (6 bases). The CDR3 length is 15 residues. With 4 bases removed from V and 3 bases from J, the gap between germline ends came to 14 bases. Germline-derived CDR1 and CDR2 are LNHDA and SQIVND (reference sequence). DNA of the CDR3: TGTGCCAGTAGTAAAAGACAGGCGTCTACAGATACGCAGTATTTT. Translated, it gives CASSKRQASTDTQYF.

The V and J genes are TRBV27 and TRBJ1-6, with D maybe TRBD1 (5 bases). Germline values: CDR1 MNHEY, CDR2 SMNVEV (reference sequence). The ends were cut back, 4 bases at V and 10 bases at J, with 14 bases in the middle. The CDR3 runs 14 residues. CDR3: CASSSAGKGSPLHF. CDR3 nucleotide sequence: TGTGCCAGCAGTTCGGCAGGGAAAGGGTCACCCCTCCACTTT.

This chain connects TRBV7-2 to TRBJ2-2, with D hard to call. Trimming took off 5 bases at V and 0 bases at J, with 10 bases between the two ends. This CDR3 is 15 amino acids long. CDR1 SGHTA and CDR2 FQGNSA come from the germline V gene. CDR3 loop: CASSTTVANTGELFF. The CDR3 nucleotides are TGTGCCAGCAGCACCACTGTCGCGAACACCGGGGAGCTGTTTTTT.

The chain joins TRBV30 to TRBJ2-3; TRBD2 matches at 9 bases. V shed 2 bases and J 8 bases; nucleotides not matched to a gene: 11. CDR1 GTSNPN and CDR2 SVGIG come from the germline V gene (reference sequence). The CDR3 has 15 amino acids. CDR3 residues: CAWSTLAGRAGTQYF. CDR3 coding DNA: TGTGCCTGGAGTACGCTAGCGGGGCGGGCGGGTACGCAGTATTTT. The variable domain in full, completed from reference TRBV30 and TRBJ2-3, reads SQTIHQWPATLVQPVGSPLSLECTVEGTSNPNLYWYRQAAGRGLQLLFYSVGIGQISSEVPQNLSASRPQDRQFILSSKKLLLSDSGFYLCAWSTLAGRAGTQYFGPGTRLTVL.